Following are 24 T cell receptor beta chains from one sample sequenced in a study of blood T cell repertoires in COVID-19. Sequencing was performed with immunoSEQ multiplex PCR; in TCRdb, only in-frame clones are kept and a portion is missing. The sample lists tens of thousands of clones, about 90% occurring once. Sequencing was carried out using peripheral blood. Every receptor here comes from a man in his fifties with acute or convalescent COVID-19.

The chain is built from TRBV11-3 and TRBJ1-2; the match to TRBD1 covers 7 bases. Trimming removed 5 bases from V and 4 bases from J; junction bases left unmatched: 4. The CDR3 consists of 13 residues. The germline V gene has CDR1 SGHNT and CDR2 YENEEA. CDR3 bases: TGTGCCAGCAGCCCCGACAGGGCCTATGGCTACACCTTC. Translation gives CASSPDRAYGYTF.

This clone was seen only once. The V call is TRBV29-1, the J call TRBJ1-3, with a possible D match to TRBD1 (5 bases). This CDR3 is built from 14 residues. The germline V and J ends were trimmed by 3 bases and 2 bases, with 11 bases remaining between them. CDR1 is SQVTM, CDR2 ANQGSEA, per germline. CDR3 nucleotide sequence: TGCAGCGTTGATGAAGCAGGGACTGGAAACACCATATATTTT. As protein: CSVDEAGTGNTIYF.

J is TRBJ2-1 and V is TRBV19; 10 bases map to TRBD1. V lost 6 bases to trimming and J lost 0 bases; unmatched junction nucleotides: 2. The CDR3 is made up of 15 amino acids. Germline V gene data show CDR1 as LNHDA and CDR2 as SQIVND (reference sequence). The CDR3, as DNA: TGTGCCAGTAGGGGGGACAGGGGCTCCTACAATGAGCAGTTCTTC. Its translation: CASRGDRGSYNEQFF.

V and J are TRBV29-1 and TRBJ2-5, with 10 bases aligning to TRBD2. V lost 4 bases, J lost 5 bases, and 13 bases stayed unmatched. Germline V lookup: CDR1 SQVTM, CDR2 ANQGSEA. The CDR3 totals 16 residues. As DNA, the CDR3 is TGCAGCGTTGGGGGTGGTAGCGGGAGGTCGGGGGAGACCCAGTACTTC. Its protein is CSVGGGSGRSGETQYF.

This chain connects TRBV3-1 (or the pseudogene TRBV3-2) to TRBJ2-3; maybe TRBD1 (5 bases). Germline lookup yields CDR1 LGHDT and CDR2 YNNKEL (reference sequence). Deletions cut 3 bases from V and 5 bases from J, with 9 bases between. CDR3 length: 13 residues. CDR3: CASSHRAGDTQYF. DNA of the CDR3: TGTGCCAGCAGCCACAGGGCTGGAGATACGCAGTATTTT.

The V call is TRBV5-8, the J call TRBJ2-3, with TRBD2 as a possible D gene (5 bases). CDR3 length equals 15 residues. Germline V gene lookup returns CDR1 SGHTS and CDR2 YDEGEE. V shed 1 base and J shed 3 bases, with 12 bases lying between them. CDR3 sequence: CASSLHEGGTDTQYF. The CDR3 coding sequence is TGTGCCAGCAGCTTGCACGAAGGAGGTACAGATACGCAGTATTTT.

The V call is TRBV6-1, the J call TRBJ2-2, with 10 bases identical to TRBD2. The CDR3 runs to 15 residues. Germline V gene data show CDR1 as MNHNS and CDR2 as SASEGT. With 4 bases clipped from V and 8 bases from J, the junction kept 7 bases outside the gene matches. The CDR3 coding sequence is TGTGCCAGCAGTGTAGCGGGAGGTATCGTGGGGGAGCTGTTTTTT. Its translation is CASSVAGGIVGELFF.

This clone was seen once. The chain has TRBV9 and TRBJ2-7, with D perhaps matching TRBD1 (5 bases). The germline V gene has CDR1 SGDLS and CDR2 YYNGEE. V was shortened by 0 bases and J by 0 bases, with 10 bases between the two germline ends. The CDR3 sequence is 15 residues long. CDR3 sequence: CASSVDTQGSYEQYF. The CDR3 nucleotides are TGTGCCAGCAGCGTAGACACCCAGGGCTCCTACGAGCAGTACTTC.

The CDR3 loop is CASSEKLAGSGELFF. The CDR3 DNA is TGTGCCAGCAGTGAAAAACTAGCGGGCTCCGGGGAGCTGTTTTTT. The V call is TRBV6-1, the J call TRBJ2-2; the match to TRBD2 covers 9 bases. Looked up from germline, CDR1 is MNHNS and CDR2 is SASEGT. CDR3 length equals 15 residues. The V gene end was trimmed by 2 bases and the J gene end by 6 bases; junction bases not matched to a gene: 4.

The gene calls are TRBV7-9 and TRBJ2-7; possible D gene TRBD2, 6 bases. Trimming left V 8 bases short and J 1 base short, with 15 bases between. Germline-derived CDR1 and CDR2 are SEHNR and FQNEAQ (reference sequence). The CDR3 loop spans 14 amino acids. The CDR3 nucleotides are TGTGCCAGCCCACCCCCGGGACTTTCCTACGAGCAGTACTTC. Translation: CASPPPGLSYEQYF.

The rearrangement uses TRBV5-4 and TRBJ2-2; 16 positions agree with TRBD2. Unmatched junction bases numbered 7, after V lost 4 bases and J lost 4 bases. CDR3 size: 18 residues. Looked up from germline, CDR1 is SGHNT and CDR2 is YYREEE (reference sequence). Here the CDR3 reads CASSEGLAGGPSTGELFF. The CDR3 DNA reads as TGTGCCAGCAGCGAGGGACTAGCGGGAGGGCCGAGCACCGGGGAGCTGTTTTTT.

The chain has TRBV11-2 and TRBJ2-3; D remains unclear. V lost 2 bases and J lost 5, with 8 bases in between. This CDR3 is 13 amino acids long. Per germline, CDR1 SGHAT and CDR2 FQNNGV. CDR3 in amino acids: CASSLRVRDTQYF. In DNA, the CDR3 is TGTGCCAGCAGCTTACGGGTTAGAGATACGCAGTATTTT.

The gene calls are TRBV11-3 and TRBJ2-7, with D tentatively TRBD2 (6 bases). From germline, CDR1 is SGHNT and CDR2 YENEEA. V dropped 6 bases and J dropped 3 bases, with 18 bases sitting between them. The CDR3 consists of 15 residues. DNA of the CDR3: TGTGCCAGCAGGAAGAGGGCGGGGAACCTCTACGAGCAGTACTTC. It codes for CASRKRAGNLYEQYF. Supplemented by reference TRBV11-3 and TRBJ2-7, the full variable domain reads EAGVVQSPRYKIIEKKQPVAFWCNPISGHNTLYWYLQNLGQGPELLIRYENEEAVDDSQLPKDRFSAERLKGVDSTLKIQPAELGDSAVYLCASRKRAGNLYEQYFGPGTRLTVT.

The chain recombines TRBV28 with TRBJ2-5; 9 nucleotides line up with TRBD1. The V gene end was trimmed by 5 bases and the J gene end by 0 bases; junction bases not matched to a gene: 1. This CDR3 spans 14 amino acids. The germline V gene encodes CDR1 MDHEN and CDR2 SYDVKM. The CDR3 spells CASSGQGYQETQYF. The CDR3 region has the DNA TGTGCCAGCAGTGGACAGGGGTACCAAGAGACCCAGTACTTC.

The rearrangement links TRBV19 to TRBJ2-1; weak D call: TRBD1 (7 bases). This CDR3 has 14 amino acids. Germline loops: CDR1 LNHDA, CDR2 SQIVND (reference sequence). V was pared by 7 bases and J by 9 bases, with 19 bases between. DNA of the CDR3: TGTGCCAGTACCTCGACAGGGAGGATCAGTGAGCAGTTCTTC. Its translation is CASTSTGRISEQFF.

This clone was counted a single time. The chain employs TRBV7-9 and TRBJ2-7; tentative D call: TRBD1 (6 bases). CDR1 is SEHNR and CDR2 is FQNEAQ in the germline V gene (reference sequence). V was trimmed by 1 base and J by 7 bases, leaving 17 bases between them. This CDR3 region has 15 residues. As DNA, the CDR3 is TGTGCCAGCAGCTTAGGTCCCGGCAGGGGTAATGAGCAGTACTTC. Protein product: CASSLGPGRGNEQYF.

This rearrangement joins TRBV27 to TRBJ2-7; weak D call: TRBD2 (6 bases). The length of the CDR3 is 16 residues. Germline loops: CDR1 MNHEY, CDR2 SMNVEV (reference sequence). With 4 bases removed from V and 3 bases from J, the gap between germline ends came to 19 bases. CDR3 in amino acids: CASSSPPWGELYEQYF. The CDR3 nucleotides read TGTGCCAGCAGTTCGCCGCCTTGGGGGGAGCTCTACGAGCAGTACTTC.

J is TRBJ2-7 and V is TRBV9; 8 positions match TRBD1. Germline V gives CDR1 SGDLS, CDR2 YYNGEE. Trimming took 4 bases from V and 0 from J; bases not matched to a gene: 6. CDR3 size: 15 residues. Here the CDR3 reads CASSTGQGSSYEQYF. Written as DNA, the CDR3 is TGTGCCAGCAGCACTGGACAGGGAAGCTCCTACGAGCAGTACTTC.

This chain connects TRBV11-3 to TRBJ1-1; 8 bases agree with TRBD1. CDR3 length equals 16 residues. With 5 bases clipped from V and 0 bases from J, the junction kept 8 bases outside the gene matches. Germline loops: CDR1 SGHNT, CDR2 YENEEA. CDR3 bases: TGTGCCAGCAGCCCGACGATGGGACAGGTGAACACTGAAGCTTTCTTT. Amino acids: CASSPTMGQVNTEAFF.

The rearrangement uses TRBV19 and TRBJ2-5; 8 bases agree with TRBD2. After removal of 3 bases from V and 5 bases from J, the junction contained 8 bases not matched to a gene. From germline, CDR1 is LNHDA and CDR2 SQIVND (reference sequence). This CDR3 has 15 amino acids. CDR3 residues: CASSIKGLEGETQYF. CDR3 nucleotides: TGTGCCAGTAGTATTAAGGGACTAGAGGGGGAGACCCAGTACTTC.

CDR3 protein: CASSQRGTFSSYEQYF. DNA for the CDR3: TGTGCCAGCAGCCAACGAGGGACATTTAGTTCCTACGAGCAGTACTTC. The chain links TRBV7-2 to TRBJ2-7; weak D call: TRBD1 (6 bases). V dropped 5 bases and J dropped 1 base, with 18 bases sitting between them. Germline CDR1 is SGHTA and CDR2 is FQGNSA. This CDR3 region has 16 residues. Full variable domain (missing parts from reference TRBV7-2 and TRBJ2-7): GAGVSQSPSNKVTEKGKDVELRCDPISGHTALYWYRQSLGQGLEFLIYFQGNSAPDKSGLPSDRFSAERTGGSVSTLTIQRTQQEDSAVYLCASSQRGTFSSYEQYFGPGTRLTVT.

The V and J genes are TRBV6-1 and TRBJ1-3, with 8 nucleotides matching TRBD1. CDR1 is MNHNS, CDR2 SASEGT, per germline. This CDR3 region has 16 residues. With 1 base clipped from V and 2 bases from J, the junction kept 4 bases outside the gene matches. CDR3 in amino acids: CASSEGQGPPGNTIYF. The CDR3 DNA is TGTGCCAGCAGTGAAGGACAGGGGCCGCCTGGAAACACCATATATTTT.

The V call is TRBV14, the J call TRBJ2-7, with 7 bases fitting TRBD1. The CDR3 has 14 residues. V lost 4 bases, J lost 2 bases, and 5 bases stayed unmatched. Germline values: CDR1 SGHDN, CDR2 FVKESK. CDR3: CASSRDRIPYEQYF. The CDR3, as DNA: TGTGCCAGCAGCCGGGACAGAATACCCTACGAGCAGTACTTC.

The chain links TRBV10-2 to TRBJ1-1; D is unresolved. V was cut by 5 bases and J by 6 bases, with 13 bases left in between. The CDR3 totals 13 residues. Germline-derived CDR1 and CDR2 are WSHSY and SAAADI. The DNA of the CDR3 is TGCGCCAGCAGTTACGGGGTAAGCGCTGAAGCTTTCTTT. This gives the protein CASSYGVSAEAFF.